A selection of T cell receptor beta chains follows, all from one sample in a study of response to subunit inactivated influenza vaccine. MiXCR was run by TCRdb on the RT-PCR reads, yielding one entry per CDR3 protein. Counted here are approximately 500,000 distinct CDR3 sequences, approximately 20% occurring once; the ten biggest clones make up 2.5% to 3%. The same sample was also studied in work on T cells expressing NK-cell markers.

The specimen was CD4+ T cells sorted from PBMCs, collected roughly 12 days after vaccination. Receptor source: a man aged 50-60 years who received an inactivated influenza vaccine. CDR3s include the opening cysteine and the closing phenylalanine or tryptophan. The D gene is left open where the match is weak. Size tells how often a clone was seen (once, few, many) or the class of an expanded clone, and some rows leave it out.

d_gene	v_gene	j_gene	abundance	CDR3nt	CDR3aa
.	TRBV18	TRBJ2-2	.	TGTGCCAGCTACCGGACAGCGCAACCCGGGGAGCTGTTTTTT	CASYRTAQPGELFF
.	TRBV11-2	TRBJ1-1	.	TGTGCCAGCAGCTTAATGGCCGCGACTGAAGCTTTCTTT	CASSLMAATEAFF
TRBD1	TRBV27	TRBJ2-1	few	TGTGCCAGCAGGCCCGGGACAGGGACCTACAATGAGCAGTTCTTC	CASRPGTGTYNEQFF
TRBD1	TRBV20-1	TRBJ1-5	few	TGCAGTGCTAGGAGGACAGGGGGCGATCAGCCCCAGCATTTT	CSARRTGGDQPQHF
.	TRBV27	TRBJ2-7	.	TGTGCCAGCAGCCGGAAGGCGGCCCTCTACGAGCAGTACTTC	CASSRKAALYEQYF
TRBD1	TRBV7-9	TRBJ2-3	few	TGTGCCAGCAGCCGGGACAGGGGGGCAGATACGCAGTATTTT	CASSRDRGADTQYF
.	TRBV4-1	TRBJ1-1	.	TGCGCCAGCAGCCAAGAGGGACCAGTGAACACTGAAGCTTTCTTT	CASSQEGPVNTEAFF
.	TRBV29-1	TRBJ2-3	.	TGCAGCGTTGATAGGCGAACCACAGATACGCAGTATTTT	CSVDRRTTDTQYF
.	TRBV10-3	TRBJ2-1	.	TGTGCCATCAGTGAGTCGATGATTTATAAGGGCGACAATGAGCAGTTCTTC	CAISESMIYKGDNEQFF
.	TRBV5-1	TRBJ2-3	.	TGCGCCAGCAGCCCAGGGGCTAGCACAGATACGCAGTATTTT	CASSPGASTDTQYF
.	TRBV5-6	TRBJ1-1	few	TGTGCCAGCAGCTTGGTGGGGAAAAGGCAATTCAACACTGAAGCTTTCTTT	CASSLVGKRQFNTEAFF
.	TRBV7-9	TRBJ2-1	.	TGTGCCAGCAGCTTATTCGAGCAGTTCTTC	CASSLFEQFF
TRBD2	TRBV20-1	TRBJ2-3	.	TGCAGTGCTGACGAGGTAGCGGGGCGCACAGATACGCAGTATTTT	CSADEVAGRTDTQYF
TRBD2	TRBV28	TRBJ2-3	once	TGTGCCAGCATCCCGTCGGCCCTCCTAGCGGGAGGCACAGATACGCAGTATTTT	CASIPSALLAGGTDTQYF
TRBD1	TRBV20-1	TRBJ2-5	.	TGCAGTGCTAGAGAGGGACAGGGAATGGGGCAAGAGACCCAGTACTTC	CSAREGQGMGQETQYF
.	TRBV30	TRBJ1-3	.	TGTGCCTGGACCGCCGGCTCTGGAAACACCATATATTTT	CAWTAGSGNTIYF
TRBD1	TRBV19	TRBJ1-5	.	TGTGCCAGTAGACTCACAGGGGGAGGATATCAGCCCCAGCATTTT	CASRLTGGGYQPQHF
.	TRBV6-1	TRBJ2-3	.	TGTGCCAGCACCTGGACCGGGGACACAGATACGCAGTATTTT	CASTWTGDTDTQYF
.	TRBV5-1	TRBJ1-6	.	TGCGCCAGCAGCTTGGTTCCCCAGGGGAACAATTCACCCCTCCACTTT	CASSLVPQGNNSPLHF
.	TRBV4-3	TRBJ2-1	.	TGCGCCAGCAGCCAAGATTGGGGGGAGCTGGGGGAGCAGTTCTTC	CASSQDWGELGEQFF
TRBD2	TRBV20-1	TRBJ2-7	.	TGCAGTGCTAGTCCCTACGGACTAGCGGGGGACCACGAGCAGTACTTC	CSASPYGLAGDHEQYF
.	TRBV10-3	TRBJ1-2	.	TGTGCCATCAGTGATGGGAGGGAACGCTATGGCTACACCTTC	CAISDGRERYGYTF
.	TRBV5-1	TRBJ2-7	few	TGCGCCAGCAGCTTGGGGAGGGTCGATCAGACTGTTTACGAGCAGTACTTC	CASSLGRVDQTVYEQYF
.	TRBV12-3/TRBV12-4	TRBJ1-5	many	TGTGCCAGCAGCCCGGGGTTTAATCAGCCCCAGCATTTT	CASSPGFNQPQHF
TRBD1	TRBV12-3/TRBV12-4	TRBJ2-7	few	TGTGCCAGCAGTTTAGGACAGGGCACGTTTGAGCAGTACTTC	CASSLGQGTFEQYF
TRBD2	TRBV12-3/TRBV12-4	TRBJ2-2	few	TGTGCCAGCAGTTTAAACGGGAGGGGCACCGGGGAGCTGTTTTTT	CASSLNGRGTGELFF
.	TRBV30	TRBJ1-6	many	TGTGCCTGGAGTGTACAGGGAGGGGACGCTTCACCCCTCCACTTT	CAWSVQGGDASPLHF
TRBD1	TRBV29-1	TRBJ1-1	few	TGCAGCGTGGAACGGACAGGGCGGGGGACTGAAGCTTTCTTT	CSVERTGRGTEAFF
.	TRBV29-1	TRBJ2-2	.	TGCAGCGTTGACCTCAATTTGGGCACCGGGGAGCTGTTTTTT	CSVDLNLGTGELFF
TRBD2	TRBV12-3/TRBV12-4	TRBJ2-1	few	TGTGCCAGCAGCCCCCTTTTTGTGAGCGGGGGGGCCTCTGAGCAGTTCTTC	CASSPLFVSGGASEQFF
.	TRBV7-9	TRBJ2-2	few	TGTGCCAGCAGCTTATCCCCAGCGAACACCGGGGAGCTGTTTTTT	CASSLSPANTGELFF
TRBD1	TRBV3-1	TRBJ2-2	few	TGTGCCAGCAGCCGACAGGGTTTGTACACCGGGGAGCTGTTTTTT	CASSRQGLYTGELFF
TRBD1	TRBV29-1	TRBJ2-5	few	TGCAGCGCCGTGGGACAGGGCCAAGAGACCCAGTACTTC	CSAVGQGQETQYF
.	TRBV4-3	TRBJ2-3	few	TGCGCCAGCAGCCAAGATCTAAAGGGTGGAACAGATACGCAGTATTTT	CASSQDLKGGTDTQYF
.	TRBV6-2/TRBV6-3	TRBJ1-1	.	TGTGCCAGCAGTAGGGATGCAGGGACTGAAGCTTTCTTT	CASSRDAGTEAFF
.	TRBV5-1	TRBJ1-1	.	TGCGCCAGCAGCTCCTCCTCGAGAGTGGGGGACACTGAAGCTTTCTTT	CASSSSSRVGDTEAFF